Reported below is one T cell receptor beta chain. No antigen is known for it. The same CDR3 is also encoded by other DNA sequences in this sample. The CDR3 is 11 residues long. CDR1 SQVTM and CDR2 ANQGSEA come from the germline V gene. The V end lost 4 bases, the J end lost 4 bases, and 7 bases lay between the germline ends. Sequencing was performed with immunoSEQ multiplex PCR; in TCRdb, only in-frame clones are kept and a portion is missing. There are millions of clones in the sample; roughly 95% occur only once, and 0.13% lies in the top ten. The sample comes from a study of shared clonotypes between healthy human individuals. Study-wide context: Three CD4 naive, three CD4 memory, two CD8 naive and one CD8 memory plate were used per donor. Study-level findings and limits: Some clonotypes were shared by all four sorted-subset donors, while others were not shared. The non-shared ones had lower generation probabilities than the shared ones.

The receptor comes from a man younger than 35 in good health. The chain uses TRBV29-1 and TRBJ2-5, with D perhaps TRBD2 (6 bases). Source material: naive CD4+ T cells sorted from blood. The subset here: CD45RA+ positively selected. CDR3 in amino acids: CSVAGGETQYF. The CDR3 bases are TGCAGCGTTGCCGGGGGAGAGACCCAGTACTTC. The variable domain in full, with the rest retrieved from reference TRBV29-1 and TRBJ2-5, is SAVISQKPSRDICQRGTSLTIQCQVDSQVTMMFWYRQQPGQSLTLIATANQGSEATYESGFVIDKFPISRPNLTFSTLTVSNMSPEDSSIYLCSVAGGETQYFGPGTRLLVL.